The sample holds a few counts of the clone carrying this T cell receptor (beta chain). Its antigen remains unknown. This specimen comes from a study of CD8 T cells in ankylosing spondylitis. It was by quantitative 5'-RACE with molecular barcodes that TCR beta libraries were made. TCRdb itself ran the 5' RACE reads through MiXCR, one entry per CDR3 protein. The data hold around 130,000 distinct CDR3 sequences, with roughly a sixth observed a single time. Findings of the study overall: Relatively rare in peripheral blood, disease-linked clones were also CD8+. Enrichment of disease-linked clones was reportedly significant in matched ankylosing spondylitis synovial fluid. Seemingly distinctive of ankylosing spondylitis blood was a TCR beta motif formed by eight highly homologous variants.

Trimming took 5 bases from V and 3 from J; bases not matched to a gene: 14. The CDR3 sequence is 17 residues long. Per the germline V gene, CDR1 is MNHNS and CDR2 is SASEGT. J is TRBJ1-2 and V is TRBV6-1; 8 nucleotides agree with TRBD1. Sequencing was carried out using blood, either unsorted or a sorted T cell fraction (not recorded which). The receptor was derived from a male donor with ankylosing spondylitis. In DNA, the CDR3 is TGTGCCAGCAGTCCCGGACAGGGCCCCCTATTCTACTATGGCTACACCTTC. Amino acid sequence: CASSPGQGPLFYYGYTF.